The clone carrying this T cell receptor (beta chain) is a singleton in its sample. Sequencing used immunoSEQ multiplex PCR; TCRdb keeps in-frame clones, though not all of them. The sample lists about 460,000 clones, 60% to 80% occurring once. The sample comes from a study of shared clonotypes between healthy human individuals. The CDR3 extends over 14 amino acids. The germline V gene has CDR1 SGHDT and CDR2 YYEEEE. V gave up 2 bases and J gave up 4 bases; unmatched junction bases: 4. This receptor was taken from a woman in her thirties or forties in good health. Some clones in this sample may be carry-over from other donors' samples. The V call is TRBV5-6, the J call TRBJ2-5; 8 positions match TRBD2. Material: PBMCs. In nucleotides, the CDR3 is TGTGCCAGCAGCTTAGCGGGAGTACCAGAGACCCAGTACTTC. Its protein product is CASSLAGVPETQYF.